Following are 21 T cell receptor beta chains from one sample sequenced in a study of beta chain features in type 1 diabetes. The authors reverse transcribed all of the isolated RNA, so sequencing captured expressed TCRB transcripts. Assay used: immunoSEQ multiplex PCR; TCRdb lists only in-frame clones, some missing. This table has tens of thousands of clones, 30% to 40% appearing once. Sequencing was done on a sample of stem cell memory CD4+ T cells from blood. Every receptor here comes from a woman under 30 in good health.

The chain uses TRBV5-6 and TRBJ1-2; 11 positions agree with TRBD1. The length of the CDR3 is 17 residues. J was trimmed by 4 bases and V by 3 bases; bases with no gene match: 11. Germline loops: CDR1 SGHDT, CDR2 YYEEEE. The CDR3 sequence: CASSSLWGTGGRYGYTF. The CDR3, as DNA: TGTGCCAGCAGCTCCCTCTGGGGGACAGGGGGACGCTATGGCTACACCTTC.

Only a few counts were recorded for this clone. The CDR3 DNA reads as TGTGCCAGCAGCTTTAATGGAGGGGAGCAGTACTTC. Translating gives CASSFNGGEQYF. The chain is built from TRBV5-4 and TRBJ2-7; TRBD2 is a possible D gene (6 bases). V lost 2 bases and J 7 bases, leaving 10 bases between the germline ends. The CDR3 sequence is 12 residues long. In germline, CDR1 is SGHNT, CDR2 YYREEE (reference sequence).

The V call is TRBV7-9, the J call TRBJ2-7; D may be TRBD2 (6 bases). This CDR3 has 18 amino acids. Trimming left V 5 bases short and J 4 bases short, with 27 bases between. The germline V gene has CDR1 SEHNR and CDR2 FQNEAQ (reference sequence). CDR3 protein: CASSPRVYSGRVPYEQYF. As DNA, the CDR3 is TGTGCCAGCAGCCCCAGGGTATATAGCGGCAGGGTCCCTTACGAGCAGTACTTC.

This chain uses TRBV5-8 with TRBJ1-3; 10 bases map to TRBD1. The CDR3 loop spans 18 amino acids. Per the germline V gene, CDR1 is SGHTS and CDR2 is YDEGEE. J was trimmed by 2 bases and V by 3 bases; bases with no gene match: 11. This CDR3 is CASSWPRQGADAGNTIYF. The CDR3 DNA reads as TGTGCCAGCAGCTGGCCGCGACAGGGGGCAGATGCTGGAAACACCATATATTTT.

The chain carries TRBV30 and TRBJ2-3; perhaps TRBD2 as D (6 bases). The CDR3 sequence is 12 residues long. Germline CDR1 is GTSNPN and CDR2 is SVGIG (reference sequence). Trimming took off 4 bases at V and 1 base at J, with 6 bases between the two ends. This chain's CDR3 is CAWTGGTDTQYF. The CDR3 DNA follows: TGTGCCTGGACGGGGGGCACAGATACGCAGTATTTT.

This clone turned up a few times. This sequence joins TRBV15 and TRBJ2-3; 9 nucleotides match TRBD2. The CDR3 is made up of 17 amino acids. The V segment lost 0 bases and the J segment 5 bases; nucleotides outside the gene matches: 9. The germline V gene has CDR1 LNHNV and CDR2 YYDKDF (reference sequence). The CDR3, as DNA: TGTGCCACCAGCAGAGATGGTTCCAGCGGGGGGCGAGATACGCAGTATTTT. Translated: CATSRDGSSGGRDTQYF.

V usage is TRBV6-1 and J usage is TRBJ1-5; 9 bases match TRBD1. Germline CDR1 is MNHNS and CDR2 is SASEGT. With V trimmed by 7 bases and J by 5 bases, 9 bases remained unmatched. This CDR3 spans 15 amino acids. The CDR3 DNA reads TGTGCCAGCACCTACGACAGGGGGGGCGATCAGCCCCAGCATTTT. This codes for CASTYDRGGDQPQHF.

This clone came up a few times. The rearrangement links TRBV25-1 to TRBJ1-4, with D possibly being TRBD1 (5 bases). The CDR3 length is 15 residues. Germline values: CDR1 MGHDK, CDR2 SYGVNS. Trimming took 4 bases from V and 0 from J, leaving 9 bases between them. CDR3 sequence (DNA): TGTGCCAGCAGTGCCAGGGATTCAACTAATGAAAAACTGTTTTTT. Residues: CASSARDSTNEKLFF.

This clone was detected only a few times. The chain combines TRBV6-9 with TRBJ1-2; 10 bases map to TRBD1. The germline V gene encodes CDR1 MNHGY and CDR2 SVAAGI. The ends lost 5 bases at V and 4 bases at J; junction bases unmatched: 13. The CDR3 runs 17 residues. For the CDR3, the DNA is TGTGCCAGCAGTCCCCGTCAAGACAGGGGGCTTGGCTATGGCTACACCTTC. Amino acid sequence: CASSPRQDRGLGYGYTF.

Only a few counts were recorded for this clone. The chain employs TRBV5-4 and TRBJ2-5; D perhaps matches TRBD1 (6 bases). V dropped 7 bases and J dropped 11 bases, with 15 bases sitting between them. The CDR3 covers 11 residues. The germline V gene encodes CDR1 SGHNT and CDR2 YYREEE (reference sequence). The CDR3 region has the DNA TGTGCCAGCCCGCTGGCAGGGGAGCAGTACTTC. Translated: CASPLAGEQYF. The full variable domain, its missing parts supplied by reference TRBV5-4 and TRBJ2-5, is ETGVTQSPTHLIKTRGQQVTLRCSSQSGHNTVSWYQQALGQGPQFIFQYYREEENGRGNFPPRFSGLQFPNYSSELNVNALELDDSALYLCASPLAGEQYFGPGTRLLVL.

This clone was seen a few times. The chain combines TRBV5-1 with TRBJ1-1; possible D gene TRBD1, 6 bases. The CDR3 contains 15 residues. V was cut by 0 bases and J by 7 bases, with 16 bases left in between. Germline assignment: CDR1 SGHRS and CDR2 YFSETQ. The CDR3 reads CASSLAPGGASEAFF. Here the CDR3 DNA reads TGCGCCAGCAGCTTGGCCCCCGGGGGGGCAAGTGAAGCTTTCTTT.

J is TRBJ1-2 and V is TRBV18; D possibly corresponds to TRBD1 (5 bases). The V gene lost 0 bases and the J gene lost 7 bases, with 12 bases spanning the gap. Germline-derived CDR1 and CDR2 are KGHSH and LQKENI. The CDR3 length is 14 residues. Here the CDR3 reads CASSPPAGMVGYTF. CDR3 in DNA: TGTGCCAGCTCACCACCGGCAGGGATGGTTGGCTACACCTTC.

This clone was found many times. The rearrangement links TRBV7-9 to TRBJ2-3; TRBD2 matches at 11 bases. Germline V lookup: CDR1 SEHNR, CDR2 FQNEAQ (reference sequence). This CDR3 spans 16 amino acids. Trimming took 5 bases from V and 2 from J; bases not matched to a gene: 6. The DNA of the CDR3 is TGTGCCAGCAGCACCAGACTAGCGGGGCCCACAGATACGCAGTATTTT. Protein sequence: CASSTRLAGPTDTQYF.

The gene calls are TRBV29-1 and TRBJ2-1; 12 bases match TRBD1. The length of the CDR3 is 15 residues. Germline CDR1 SQVTM, CDR2 ANQGSEA. With V trimmed by 2 bases and J by 3 bases, 2 bases remained unmatched. In DNA form, the CDR3 reads TGCAGCGTTGAATGGGACAGGGGGCGCTACAATGAGCAGTTCTTC. Translated: CSVEWDRGRYNEQFF.

The V gene is TRBV27, the J gene TRBJ1-1, with 8 bases aligning to TRBD1. CDR3 size: 13 residues. Germline CDR1 reads MNHEY; CDR2 reads SMNVEV (reference sequence). V trimming: 5 bases; J trimming: 5 bases; junction bases outside the gene matches: 4. CDR3 in DNA: TGTGCCAGCAGTAAGACAGGGGAGACTGAAGCTTTCTTT. It translates to CASSKTGETEAFF.

This clone was detected a few times. The chain carries TRBV9 and TRBJ2-5; 11 bases are a match to TRBD2. This CDR3 contains 17 residues. Germline V CDR1 and CDR2: SGDLS, YYNGEE. J gave up 5 bases and V 3 bases, and 12 bases lay outside the gene matches. The CDR3 loop is CASSAPRLAGGLETQYF. CDR3 DNA: TGTGCCAGCAGCGCCCCGCGGCTAGCGGGGGGATTGGAGACCCAGTACTTC.

The V gene is TRBV19, the J gene TRBJ1-5; D gene unclear. The CDR3 consists of 16 residues. Trimming took 6 bases from V and 7 from J, leaving 22 bases between them. Per the germline V gene, CDR1 is LNHDA and CDR2 is SQIVND (reference sequence). CDR3 loop: CASRGIASWGGQPQHF. The CDR3 bases are TGTGCCAGTAGAGGTATCGCCTCCTGGGGAGGGCAGCCCCAGCATTTT.

The chain recombines TRBV7-3 with TRBJ2-3; 7 positions agree with TRBD2. The CDR3 sequence is 14 residues long. The V and J ends lost 5 bases and 6 bases, in that order; junction bases with no gene match: 8. Germline V CDR1 and CDR2: SGHTA, FQGTGA. As DNA, the CDR3 is TGTGCCAGCAGCCTCGTGGGTAGCGGGGATACGCAGTATTTT. This sequence encodes CASSLVGSGDTQYF.

V usage is TRBV7-6 and J usage is TRBJ2-7, with TRBD1 matching 7 bases. CDR3 size: 13 residues. CDR1 and CDR2 (germline): SGHVS, FNYEAQ. Unmatched junction bases numbered 12, after V lost 7 bases and J lost 9 bases. CDR3: CASTDDLQGVQYF. Written as DNA, the CDR3 is TGTGCCAGCACCGACGACCTCCAGGGGGTGCAGTACTTC.

In its sample, this clone was seen a few times. The chain recombines TRBV5-8 with TRBJ1-5; 9 bases fit TRBD1. Per germline, CDR1 SGHTS and CDR2 YDEGEE. V shed 2 bases, J shed 0 bases, and the junction held 6 bases outside the gene matches. The CDR3 length is 17 residues. This chain's CDR3 is CASSLKGTGISNQPQHF. The CDR3 coding sequence is TGTGCCAGCAGCTTAAAGGGGACAGGGATTAGCAATCAGCCCCAGCATTTT.

The genes are TRBV5-6 and TRBJ2-3; 9 nucleotides line up with TRBD1. In germline, CDR1 is SGHDT, CDR2 YYEEEE. The CDR3 sequence is 14 residues long. Trimming removed 7 bases from V and 5 bases from J; junction bases left unmatched: 8. CDR3 bases: TGTGCCAGCCGTCGGGACAGGGTGCGAGATACGCAGTATTTT. It encodes CASRRDRVRDTQYF.